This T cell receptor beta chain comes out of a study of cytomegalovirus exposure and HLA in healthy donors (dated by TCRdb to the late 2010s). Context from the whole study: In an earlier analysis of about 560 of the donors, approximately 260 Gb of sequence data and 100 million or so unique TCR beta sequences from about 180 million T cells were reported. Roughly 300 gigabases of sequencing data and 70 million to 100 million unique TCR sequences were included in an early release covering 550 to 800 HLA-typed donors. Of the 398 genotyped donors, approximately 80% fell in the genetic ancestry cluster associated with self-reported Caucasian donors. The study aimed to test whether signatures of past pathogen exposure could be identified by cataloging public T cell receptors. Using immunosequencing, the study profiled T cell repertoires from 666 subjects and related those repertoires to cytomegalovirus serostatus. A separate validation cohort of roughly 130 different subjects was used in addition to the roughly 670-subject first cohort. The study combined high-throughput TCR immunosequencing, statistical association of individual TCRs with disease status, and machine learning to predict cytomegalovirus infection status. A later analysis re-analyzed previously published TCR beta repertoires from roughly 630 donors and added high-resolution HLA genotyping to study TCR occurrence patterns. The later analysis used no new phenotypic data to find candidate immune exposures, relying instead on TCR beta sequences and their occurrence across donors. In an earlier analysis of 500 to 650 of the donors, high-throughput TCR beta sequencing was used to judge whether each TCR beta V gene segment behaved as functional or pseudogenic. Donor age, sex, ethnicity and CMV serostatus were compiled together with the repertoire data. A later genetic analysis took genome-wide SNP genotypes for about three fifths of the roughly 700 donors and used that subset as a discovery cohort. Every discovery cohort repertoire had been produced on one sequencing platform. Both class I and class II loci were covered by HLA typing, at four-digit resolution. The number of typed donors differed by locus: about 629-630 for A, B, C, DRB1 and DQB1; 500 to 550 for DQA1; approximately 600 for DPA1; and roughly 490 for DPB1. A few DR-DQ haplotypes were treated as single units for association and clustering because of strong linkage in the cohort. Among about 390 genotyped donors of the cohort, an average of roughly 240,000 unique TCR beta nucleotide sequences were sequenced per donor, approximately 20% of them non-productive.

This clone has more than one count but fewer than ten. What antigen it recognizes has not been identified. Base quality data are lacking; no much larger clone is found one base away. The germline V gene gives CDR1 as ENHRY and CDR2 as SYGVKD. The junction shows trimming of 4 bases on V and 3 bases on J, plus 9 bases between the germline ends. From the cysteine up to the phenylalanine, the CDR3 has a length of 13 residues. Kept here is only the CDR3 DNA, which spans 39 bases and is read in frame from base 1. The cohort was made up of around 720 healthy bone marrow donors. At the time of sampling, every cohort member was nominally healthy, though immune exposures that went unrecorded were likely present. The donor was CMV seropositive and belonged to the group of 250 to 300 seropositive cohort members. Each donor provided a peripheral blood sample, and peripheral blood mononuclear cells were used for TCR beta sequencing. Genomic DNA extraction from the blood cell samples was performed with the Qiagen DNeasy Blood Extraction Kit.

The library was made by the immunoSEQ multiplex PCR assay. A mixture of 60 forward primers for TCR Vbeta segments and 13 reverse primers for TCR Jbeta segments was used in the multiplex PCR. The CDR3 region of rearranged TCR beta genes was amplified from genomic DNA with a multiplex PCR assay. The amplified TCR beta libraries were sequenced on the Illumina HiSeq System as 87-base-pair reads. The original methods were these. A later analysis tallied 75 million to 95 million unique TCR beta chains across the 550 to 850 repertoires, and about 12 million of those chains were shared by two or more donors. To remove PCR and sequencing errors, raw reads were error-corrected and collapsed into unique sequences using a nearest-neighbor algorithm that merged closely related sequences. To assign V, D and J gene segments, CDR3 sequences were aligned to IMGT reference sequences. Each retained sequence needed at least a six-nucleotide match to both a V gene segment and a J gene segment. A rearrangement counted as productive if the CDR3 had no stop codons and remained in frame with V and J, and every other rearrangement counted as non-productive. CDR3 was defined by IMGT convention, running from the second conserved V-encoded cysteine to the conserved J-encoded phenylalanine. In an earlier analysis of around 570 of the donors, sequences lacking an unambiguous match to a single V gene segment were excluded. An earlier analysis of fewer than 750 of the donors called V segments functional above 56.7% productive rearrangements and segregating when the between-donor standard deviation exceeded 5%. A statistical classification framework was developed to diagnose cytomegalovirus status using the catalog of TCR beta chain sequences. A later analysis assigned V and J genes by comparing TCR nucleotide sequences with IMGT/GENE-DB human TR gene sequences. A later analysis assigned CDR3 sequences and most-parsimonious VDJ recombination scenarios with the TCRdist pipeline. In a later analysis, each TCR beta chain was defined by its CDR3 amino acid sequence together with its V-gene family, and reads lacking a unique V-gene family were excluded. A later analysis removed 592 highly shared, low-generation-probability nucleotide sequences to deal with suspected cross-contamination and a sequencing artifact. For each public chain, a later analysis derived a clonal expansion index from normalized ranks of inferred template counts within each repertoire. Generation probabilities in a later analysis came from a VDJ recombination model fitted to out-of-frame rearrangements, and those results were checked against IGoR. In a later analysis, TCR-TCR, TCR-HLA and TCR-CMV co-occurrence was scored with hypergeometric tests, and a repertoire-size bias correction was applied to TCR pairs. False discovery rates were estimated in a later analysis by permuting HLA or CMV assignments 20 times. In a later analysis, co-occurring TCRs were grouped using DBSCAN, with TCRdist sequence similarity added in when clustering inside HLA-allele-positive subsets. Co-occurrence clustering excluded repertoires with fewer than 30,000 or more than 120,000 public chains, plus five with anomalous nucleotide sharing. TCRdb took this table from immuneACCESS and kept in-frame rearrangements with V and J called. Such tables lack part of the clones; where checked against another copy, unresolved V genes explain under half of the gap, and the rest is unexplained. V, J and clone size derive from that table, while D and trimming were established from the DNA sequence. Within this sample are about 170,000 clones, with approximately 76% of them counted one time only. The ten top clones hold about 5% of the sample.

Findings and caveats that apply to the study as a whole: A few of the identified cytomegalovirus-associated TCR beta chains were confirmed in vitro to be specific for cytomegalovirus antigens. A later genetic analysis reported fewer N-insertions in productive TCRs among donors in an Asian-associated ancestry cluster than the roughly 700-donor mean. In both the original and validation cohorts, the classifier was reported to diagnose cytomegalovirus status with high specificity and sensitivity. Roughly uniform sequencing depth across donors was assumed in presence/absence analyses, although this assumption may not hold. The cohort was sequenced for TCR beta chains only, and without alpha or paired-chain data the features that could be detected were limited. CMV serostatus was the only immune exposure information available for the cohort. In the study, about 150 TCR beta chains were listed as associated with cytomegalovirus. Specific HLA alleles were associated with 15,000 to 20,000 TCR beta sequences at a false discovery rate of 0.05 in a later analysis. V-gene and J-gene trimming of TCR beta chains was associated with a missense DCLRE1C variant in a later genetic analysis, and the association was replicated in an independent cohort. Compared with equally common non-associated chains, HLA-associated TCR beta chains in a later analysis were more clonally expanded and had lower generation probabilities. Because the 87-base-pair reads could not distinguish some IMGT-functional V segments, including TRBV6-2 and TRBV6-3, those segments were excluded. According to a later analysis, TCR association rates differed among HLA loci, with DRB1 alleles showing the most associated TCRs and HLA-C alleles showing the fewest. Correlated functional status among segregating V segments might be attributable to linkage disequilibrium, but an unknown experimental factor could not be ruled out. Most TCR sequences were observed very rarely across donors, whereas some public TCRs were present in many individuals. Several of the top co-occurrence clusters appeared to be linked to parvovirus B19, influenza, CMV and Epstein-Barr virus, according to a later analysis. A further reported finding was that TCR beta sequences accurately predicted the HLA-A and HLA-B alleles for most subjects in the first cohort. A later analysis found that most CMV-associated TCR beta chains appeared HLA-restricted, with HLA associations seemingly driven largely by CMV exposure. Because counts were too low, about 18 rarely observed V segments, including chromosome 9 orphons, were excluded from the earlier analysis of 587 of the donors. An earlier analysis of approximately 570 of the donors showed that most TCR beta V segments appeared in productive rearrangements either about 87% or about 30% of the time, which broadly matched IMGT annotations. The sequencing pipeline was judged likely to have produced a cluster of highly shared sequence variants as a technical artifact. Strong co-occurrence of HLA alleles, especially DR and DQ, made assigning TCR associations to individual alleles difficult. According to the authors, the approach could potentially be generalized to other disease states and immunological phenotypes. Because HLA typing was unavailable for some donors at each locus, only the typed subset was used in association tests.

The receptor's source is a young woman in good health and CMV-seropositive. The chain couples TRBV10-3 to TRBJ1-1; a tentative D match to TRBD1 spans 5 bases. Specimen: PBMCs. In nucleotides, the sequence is TGTGCCATCAGTGCAGGGTGGGACACTGAAGCTTTCTTT. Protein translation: CAISAGWDTEAFF.